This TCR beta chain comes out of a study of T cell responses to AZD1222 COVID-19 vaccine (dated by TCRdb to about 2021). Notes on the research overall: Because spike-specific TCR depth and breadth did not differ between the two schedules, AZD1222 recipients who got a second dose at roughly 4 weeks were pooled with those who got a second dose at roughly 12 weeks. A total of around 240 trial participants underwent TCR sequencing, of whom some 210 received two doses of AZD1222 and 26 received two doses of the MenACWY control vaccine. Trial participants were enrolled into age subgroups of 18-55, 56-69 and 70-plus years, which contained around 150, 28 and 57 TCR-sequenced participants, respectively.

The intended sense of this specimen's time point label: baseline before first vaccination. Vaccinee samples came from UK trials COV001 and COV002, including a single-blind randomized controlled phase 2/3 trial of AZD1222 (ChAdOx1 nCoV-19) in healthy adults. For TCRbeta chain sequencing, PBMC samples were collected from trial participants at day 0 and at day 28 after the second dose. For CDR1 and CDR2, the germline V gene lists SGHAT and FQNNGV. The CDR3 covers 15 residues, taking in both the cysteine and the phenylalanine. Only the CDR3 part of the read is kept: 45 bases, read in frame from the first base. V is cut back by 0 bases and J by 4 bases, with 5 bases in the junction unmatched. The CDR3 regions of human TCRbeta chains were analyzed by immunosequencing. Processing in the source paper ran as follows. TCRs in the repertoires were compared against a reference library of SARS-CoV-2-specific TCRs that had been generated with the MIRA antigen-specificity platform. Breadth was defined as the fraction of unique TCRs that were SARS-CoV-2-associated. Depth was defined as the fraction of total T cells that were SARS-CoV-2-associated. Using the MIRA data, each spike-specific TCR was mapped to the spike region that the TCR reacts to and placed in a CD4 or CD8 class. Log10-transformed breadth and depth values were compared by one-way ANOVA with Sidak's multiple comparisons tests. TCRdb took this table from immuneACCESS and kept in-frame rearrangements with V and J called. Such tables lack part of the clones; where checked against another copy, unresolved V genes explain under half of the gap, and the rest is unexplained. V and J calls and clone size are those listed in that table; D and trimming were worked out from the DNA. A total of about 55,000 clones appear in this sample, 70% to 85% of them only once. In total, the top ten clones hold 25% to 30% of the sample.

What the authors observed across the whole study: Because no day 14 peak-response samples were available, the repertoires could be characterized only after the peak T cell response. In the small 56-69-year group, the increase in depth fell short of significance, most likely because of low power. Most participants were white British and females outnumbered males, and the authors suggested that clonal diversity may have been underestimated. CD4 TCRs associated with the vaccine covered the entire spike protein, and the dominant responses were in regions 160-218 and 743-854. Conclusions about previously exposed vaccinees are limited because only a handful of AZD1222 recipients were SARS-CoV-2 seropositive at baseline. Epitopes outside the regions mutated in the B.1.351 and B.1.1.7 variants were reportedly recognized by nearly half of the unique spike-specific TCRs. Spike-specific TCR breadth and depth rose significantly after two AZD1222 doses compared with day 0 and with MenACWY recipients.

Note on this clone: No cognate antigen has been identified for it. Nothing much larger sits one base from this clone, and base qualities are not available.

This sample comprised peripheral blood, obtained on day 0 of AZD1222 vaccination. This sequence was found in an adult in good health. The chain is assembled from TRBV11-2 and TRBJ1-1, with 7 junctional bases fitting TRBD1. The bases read TGTGCCAGCAGCTTAGACCCGGGGACAGCCACTGAAGCTTTCTTT. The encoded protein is CASSLDPGTATEAFF.